This T cell receptor beta chain was sequenced for a study of blood T cells in healthy people across ages. This clonotype was detected only a few times. Its target is not known. Whole-study results and caveats: It was held that the diversity estimates obtained from one million T cells were underestimates. Roughly linearly, TCR beta diversity per million T cells fell as age increased.

PCR was performed a second time for about 6 to 12 cycles using a sample-barcoded 5' primer and a J-beta primer mix. The yield of each sample was at least 3 million CDR3-containing paired-end reads. TCRdb re-derived calls from the 5' RACE reads in MiXCR, one entry per CDR3 protein. Here the sample spans a few hundred thousand distinct CDR3 sequences, roughly 28% being singletons. This CDR3 spans 13 amino acids. Deletions cut 6 bases from V and 8 bases from J, with 16 bases between. Germline V gene lookup returns CDR1 LNHDA and CDR2 SQIVND (reference sequence). The chain is built from TRBV19 and TRBJ1-2, with unresolved D. The specimen was blood. The receptor comes from an older woman in good health. For the CDR3, the DNA is TGTGCCAGTAGGTTTACCGTTCGTGTGGGCTACACCTTC. This sequence encodes CASRFTVRVGYTF.